Below are 15 T cell receptor beta chains sequenced from a single sample in a study of T-cell memory formation after mild COVID-19. TCRdb re-called the 5' RACE reads with MiXCR, one entry per CDR3 protein. In the table there are more than 400,000 distinct CDR3 sequences, roughly 18% of which are singletons. The material sequenced was PBMCs or a T cell subset sorted from them (not recorded which). These receptors were obtained from an adult woman who had mild COVID-19 (a few samples of this study predate the infection). Cell type and time point are not known.

In this sample, this clonotype turned up a few times. The V and J genes are TRBV7-3 and TRBJ1-1; D call uncertain. The CDR3 contains 14 residues. CDR1 and CDR2 (germline): SGHTA, FQGTGA. With 8 bases removed from V and 2 bases from J, the gap between germline ends came to 15 bases. The CDR3 DNA follows: TGTGCCAGCGCCCTCAGCAACGGAAACACTGAAGCTTTCTTT. It is translated as CASALSNGNTEAFF.

This clonotype was seen a handful of times. The chain couples TRBV5-1 to TRBJ2-7; 9 bases align to TRBD1. The ends lost 4 bases at V and 3 bases at J; junction bases unmatched: 5. CDR1 is SGHRS, CDR2 YFSETQ, per germline. The CDR3 has 14 amino acids. In nucleotides, the CDR3 is TGCGCCAGCAGCGCCTCGGGACAGGGCTACGAGCAGTACTTC. Translating gives CASSASGQGYEQYF.

This clonotype occurred many times. The chain employs TRBV7-2 and TRBJ2-3, with D tentatively TRBD1 or TRBD2 (5 bases each). Between the trimmed V and J ends, which lost 5 bases and 8 bases, there was a span of 20 bases. Germline values: CDR1 SGHTA, CDR2 FQGNSA. The CDR3 is 15 residues long. CDR3 amino acids: CASSPESRDAGTQYF. The CDR3 DNA follows: TGTGCCAGCAGCCCAGAATCCCGGGACGCGGGTACGCAGTATTTT. Filled out from reference TRBV7-2 and TRBJ2-3, the complete variable domain reads GAGVSQSPSNKVTEKGKDVELRCDPISGHTALYWYRQSLGQGLEFLIYFQGNSAPDKSGLPSDRFSAERTGGSVSTLTIQRTQQEDSAVYLCASSPESRDAGTQYFGPGTRLTVL.

The chain employs TRBV12-3 or TRBV12-4 and TRBJ2-2; 9 nucleotides agree with TRBD1. The CDR3 runs 17 residues. V was clipped by 7 bases and J by 1 base; unmatched bases: 10. CDR3 DNA sequence: TGTGCCAGCACCTTGGGACCGGGACAGGGGAACACCGGGGAGCTGTTTTTT. It specifies CASTLGPGQGNTGELFF.

On this clonotype itself: Germline and junction disagree at one end, which may indicate a read error. CDR3 nucleotides: TGTGCCAGCAGTATCCAGGGGGCGAAGACCGGGGAGCTGTTTTTT. Translated, it gives CASSIQGAKTGELFF. The rearrangement joins TRBV14 to TRBJ2-2; TRBD1 matches at 8 bases. Germline CDR1 and CDR2: SGHDN and FVKESK. The CDR3 has 15 residues.

The chain carries TRBV6-2 or TRBV6-3 and TRBJ2-1, with 7 bases aligning to TRBD1. Germline CDR1 MNHEY, CDR2 SVGEGT. V lost 5 bases and J lost 2; bases outside the gene matches: 6. CDR3 length: 15 amino acids. CDR3 protein: CASSLRGTPYNEQFF. DNA for the CDR3: TGTGCCAGCAGTCTCAGGGGGACCCCCTACAATGAGCAGTTCTTC.

This rearrangement joins TRBV20-1 to TRBJ1-1; TRBD1 matches at 10 bases. Germline trimming cut 6 bases from V and 7 bases from J; bases unmatched to any gene: 17. The CDR3 totals 16 residues. The V gene's germline CDR1 is DFQATT and CDR2 SNEGSKA (reference sequence). CDR3 sequence: CSAKGQGYLGGGEAFF. The CDR3 bases are TGCAGTGCGAAGGGACAGGGGTACCTGGGTGGTGGTGAAGCTTTCTTT.

The chain is built from TRBV24-1 and TRBJ2-1, with D uncertain. The V gene's germline CDR1 is KGHDR and CDR2 SFDVKD. With 7 bases removed from V and 0 bases from J, the gap between germline ends came to 12 bases. This CDR3 region has 15 residues. CDR3 in DNA: TGTGCCACCAGCCGGGCCTCGGGCTCCTACAATGAGCAGTTCTTC. Its translation is CATSRASGSYNEQFF.

This chain connects TRBV7-3 to TRBJ1-1; D unclear. Germline V CDR1 and CDR2: SGHTA, FQGTGA. Trimming stripped 1 base from V and 3 bases from J, with 12 bases between. This CDR3 is 15 amino acids long. The CDR3 DNA reads TGTGCCAGCAGCTTAAGTTCATCGGGGTACACTGAAGCTTTCTTT. Its translation is CASSLSSSGYTEAFF.

The V call is TRBV12-3 or TRBV12-4, the J call TRBJ2-5; D not resolved. Trimming took 5 bases from V and 0 from J, leaving 13 bases between them. There are 15 residues in the CDR3. For the CDR3, the DNA is TGTGCCAGCAGTCCGGGTGGGATGTACCAAGAGACCCAGTACTTC. Residues: CASSPGGMYQETQYF.

This rearrangement joins TRBV3-1 to TRBJ1-2; D not resolved. The CDR3 has 15 amino acids. V gave up 1 base and J gave up 2 bases, with 11 bases separating them. Germline-derived CDR1 and CDR2 are LGHDT and YNNKEL (reference sequence). The CDR3: CASSQVGYSNYGYTF. CDR3 DNA: TGTGCCAGCAGCCAAGTTGGCTACAGCAACTATGGCTACACCTTC.

This clonotype was counted between two and nine times. The chain recombines TRBV30 with TRBJ1-1; 8 positions match TRBD1. Unmatched junction bases numbered 12, after V lost 4 bases and J lost 11 bases. The CDR3 length is 13 residues. Germline loops: CDR1 GTSNPN, CDR2 SVGIG (reference sequence). As DNA, the CDR3 is TGTGCCTGGAACTCCAACAGGGGGTCAAGGGCTTTCTTT. This sequence encodes CAWNSNRGSRAFF.

The gene calls are TRBV4-3 and TRBJ2-1; D remains ambiguous. This CDR3 has 12 residues. CDR1 and CDR2 from the germline V gene are LGHNA and YSLEER. The germline V and J ends were trimmed by 3 bases and 9 bases, with 9 bases remaining between them. Here the CDR3 reads CASSQGGAEQFF. Written as DNA, the CDR3 is TGCGCCAGCAGCCAGGGTGGTGCTGAGCAGTTCTTC.

This clonotype was observed a handful of times. The chain combines TRBV12-3 or TRBV12-4 with TRBJ2-7; 8 nucleotides line up with TRBD1. J was trimmed by 0 bases and V by 4 bases; bases with no gene match: 2. The CDR3 is made up of 14 amino acids. In nucleotides, the CDR3 is TGTGCCAGCAGTTACAGGGGGATCTCCTACGAGCAGTACTTC. Protein: CASSYRGISYEQYF.

Written as DNA, the CDR3 is TGTGCCATCGGACAGTTCTACGAGCAGTACTTC. It encodes CAIGQFYEQYF. This sequence joins TRBV24-1 and TRBJ2-7, with D possibly matching TRBD1 (6 bases). Trimming took 11 bases from V and 3 from J, leaving 10 bases between them. The CDR3 runs 11 residues. In germline, CDR1 is KGHDR, CDR2 SFDVKD.